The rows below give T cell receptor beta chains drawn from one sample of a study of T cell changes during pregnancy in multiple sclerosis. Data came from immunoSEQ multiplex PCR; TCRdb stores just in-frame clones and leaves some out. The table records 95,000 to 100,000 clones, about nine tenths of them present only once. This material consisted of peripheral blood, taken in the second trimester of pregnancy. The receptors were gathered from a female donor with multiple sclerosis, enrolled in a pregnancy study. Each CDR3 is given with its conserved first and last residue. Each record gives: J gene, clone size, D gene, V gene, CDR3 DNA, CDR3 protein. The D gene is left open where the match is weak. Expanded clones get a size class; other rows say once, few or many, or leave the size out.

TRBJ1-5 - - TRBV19 TGTGCCAGTAGTGGCCGATATAGCAATCAGCCCCAGCATTTT CASSGRYSNQPQHF
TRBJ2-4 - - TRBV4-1 TGCGCCAGCAGCCAAGAACTAGCCAAAAACATTCAGTACTTC CASSQELAKNIQYF
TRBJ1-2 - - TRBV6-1 TGTGCCAGCAGTGAAGGCCAGGGCAGCTATGGCTACACCTTC CASSEGQGSYGYTF
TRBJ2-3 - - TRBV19 TGTGCCAGTATGGAAGGAACAGGGTATGGAGATACGCAGTATTTT CASMEGTGYGDTQYF
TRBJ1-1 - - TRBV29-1 TGCAGCGTTGGACACAGGGCCCCAGAAGCTTTCTTT CSVGHRAPEAFF
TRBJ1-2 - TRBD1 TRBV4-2 TGTGCCAGCAGCCAAGACTGGGGACAGAATTATGGCTACACCTTC CASSQDWGQNYGYTF
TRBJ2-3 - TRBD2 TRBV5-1 TGCGCCAGCAGCTCTGGACTAGCGGGAGGCCGTCGGGGCACAGATACGCAGTATTTT CASSSGLAGGRRGTDTQYF
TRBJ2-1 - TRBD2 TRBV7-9 TGTGCCAGCAGCTTAGATACTCAAGCGGGGTTTCAGTTCTTC CASSLDTQAGFQFF
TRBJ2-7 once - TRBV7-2 TGTGCCAGCAGCTTAGATCCCCGGGACTCCCGTATACAGCAGTACTTC CASSLDPRDSRIQQYF
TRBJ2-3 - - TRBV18 TGTGCCAGCTCACCAATGAGGGAAGCAGATACGCAGTATTTT CASSPMREADTQYF
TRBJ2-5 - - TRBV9 TGTGCCAGCAGCGCCGACCAAGAGACCCAGTACTTC CASSADQETQYF
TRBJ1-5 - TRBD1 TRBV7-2 TGTGCCAGCAGCCACGACAGGGGCGAACAGCCCCAGCATTTT CASSHDRGEQPQHF
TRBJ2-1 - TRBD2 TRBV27 TGTGCCAGCAGTTTAGCGGGAGTTTACAATGAGCAGTTCTTC CASSLAGVYNEQFF
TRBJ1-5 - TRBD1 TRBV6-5 TGTGCCAGCAGTTCCAGGGGGCGTAATCAGCCCCAGCATTTT CASSSRGRNQPQHF
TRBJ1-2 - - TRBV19 TGTGCCAGTAGTATAGGGGCCTTACCATCCGGGGACTACACCTTC CASSIGALPSGDYTF
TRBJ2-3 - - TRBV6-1 TGTGCCAGCAGCCGGACTTTCACAGATACGCAGTATTTT CASSRTFTDTQYF
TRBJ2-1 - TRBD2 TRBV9 TGTGCCAGCAGCGCTCGCGGACTAGCGGGAGCCTACAATGAGCAGTTCTTC CASSARGLAGAYNEQFF
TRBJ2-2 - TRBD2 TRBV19 TGTGCCAGTAGTCGGACTAGCGTGAACACCGGGGAGCTGTTTTTT CASSRTSVNTGELFF
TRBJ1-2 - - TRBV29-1 TGCAGCGTACTAGCTAGTTTGGACTATGGCTACACCTTC CSVLASLDYGYTF